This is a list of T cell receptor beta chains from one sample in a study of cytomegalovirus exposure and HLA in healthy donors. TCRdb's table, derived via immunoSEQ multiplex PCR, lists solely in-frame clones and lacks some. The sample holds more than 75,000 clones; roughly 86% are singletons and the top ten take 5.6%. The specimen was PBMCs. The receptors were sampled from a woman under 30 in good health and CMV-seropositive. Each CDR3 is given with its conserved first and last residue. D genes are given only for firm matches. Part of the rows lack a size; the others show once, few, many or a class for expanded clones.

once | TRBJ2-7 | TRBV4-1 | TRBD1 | CASSETGAPYEQYF | TGCGCCAGCAGCGAAACAGGGGCCCCCTACGAGCAGTACTTC
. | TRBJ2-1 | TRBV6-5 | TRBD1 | CASSYATGGSEQFF | TGTGCCAGCAGTTACGCGACAGGGGGAAGTGAGCAGTTCTTC
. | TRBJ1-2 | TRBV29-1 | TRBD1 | CSVGGQGYGYTF | TGCAGCGTTGGGGGACAGGGTTATGGCTACACCTTC
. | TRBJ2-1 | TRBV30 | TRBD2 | CAFSGTSGDNEQFF | TGTGCCTTCTCCGGGACTAGCGGAGACAATGAGCAGTTCTTC
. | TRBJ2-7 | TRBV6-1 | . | CASSERPSDEQYF | TGTGCCAGCAGTGAACGTCCTAGCGACGAGCAGTACTTC
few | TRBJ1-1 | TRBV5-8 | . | CASSLWQTENTEAFF | TGTGCCAGCAGCTTATGGCAAACAGAGAACACTGAAGCTTTCTTT
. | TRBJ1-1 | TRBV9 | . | CASSVATMNTEAFF | TGTGCCAGCAGCGTCGCGACAATGAACACTGAAGCTTTCTTT
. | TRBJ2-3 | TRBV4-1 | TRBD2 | CASSLGTSGGTYTDTQYF | TGCGCCAGCAGCCTCGGGACTAGCGGGGGGACCTACACAGATACGCAGTATTTT
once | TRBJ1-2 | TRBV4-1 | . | CASSQGFVGASRGYTF | TGCGCCAGCAGCCAAGGTTTCGTCGGAGCCTCGAGGGGCTACACCTTC
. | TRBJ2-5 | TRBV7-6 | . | CASSITGQETQYF | TGTGCCAGCAGCATCACAGGCCAAGAGACCCAGTACTTC
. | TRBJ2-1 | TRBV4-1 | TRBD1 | CASSQDHNSGTGRVEQFF | TGCGCCAGCAGCCAAGATCACAACTCCGGGACAGGGAGGGTTGAGCAGTTCTTC
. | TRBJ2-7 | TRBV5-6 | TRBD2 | CASSPATSGNYEQYF | TGTGCCAGCAGCCCCGCGACTAGCGGGAACTACGAGCAGTACTTC
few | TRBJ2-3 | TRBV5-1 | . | CASSLGQVTDTQYF | TGCGCCAGCAGCTTGGGCCAGGTGACAGATACGCAGTATTTT
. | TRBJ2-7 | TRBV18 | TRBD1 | CASSSTGGVGSYEQYF | TGTGCCAGCTCATCGACAGGGGGCGTTGGTTCCTACGAGCAGTACTTC
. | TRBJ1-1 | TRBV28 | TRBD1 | CASTSGQGTLGAFF | TGTGCCAGCACTTCCGGACAGGGGACACTTGGAGCTTTCTTT
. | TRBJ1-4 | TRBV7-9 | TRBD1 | CASSWGTGSEKLFF | TGTGCCAGCAGCTGGGGGACAGGATCTGAAAAACTGTTTTTT
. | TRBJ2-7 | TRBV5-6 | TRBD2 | CASILGGSSYEQYF | TGTGCCAGCATCCTCGGGGGGTCCTCCTACGAGCAGTACTTC
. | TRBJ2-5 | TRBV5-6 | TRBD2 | CASSLTSGGQETQYF | TGTGCCAGCAGCCTTACTAGCGGGGGTCAAGAGACCCAGTACTTC
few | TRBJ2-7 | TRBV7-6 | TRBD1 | CASSYGTGTYEQYF | TGTGCCAGCAGCTATGGGACAGGAACCTACGAGCAGTACTTC
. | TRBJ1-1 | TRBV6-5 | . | CASSYSTGRNEAFF | TGTGCCAGCAGTTACTCAACAGGGCGTAATGAAGCTTTCTTT
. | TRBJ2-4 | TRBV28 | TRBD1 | CASQRGVGRGQNIQYF | TGTGCCAGCCAGCGAGGGGTGGGTAGGGGGCAAAACATTCAGTACTTC
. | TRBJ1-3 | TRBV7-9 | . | CASGQSSGNTIYF | TGTGCCAGCGGACAGAGCTCTGGAAACACCATATATTTT
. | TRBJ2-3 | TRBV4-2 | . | CASSPSGLSTDTQYF | TGTGCCAGCAGCCCAAGTGGGCTTAGCACAGATACGCAGTATTTT
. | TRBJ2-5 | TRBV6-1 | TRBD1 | CASSEAEGALQETQYF | TGTGCCAGCAGTGAAGCCGAGGGGGCGCTTCAAGAGACCCAGTACTTC
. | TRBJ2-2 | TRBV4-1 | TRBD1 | CASSQDGTGITGELFF | TGCGCCAGCAGCCAAGATGGGACAGGAATCACCGGGGAGCTGTTTTTT
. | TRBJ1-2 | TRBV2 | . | CASSADIFNYGYTF | TGTGCCAGCAGCGCGGACATATTTAACTATGGCTACACCTTC
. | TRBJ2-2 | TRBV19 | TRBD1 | CASSMWPGGPMNTGELFF | TGTGCCAGTAGTATGTGGCCAGGGGGCCCGATGAACACCGGGGAGCTGTTTTTT
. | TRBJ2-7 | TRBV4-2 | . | CASSQELAAVASYEQYF | TGTGCCAGCAGCCAAGAATTGGCGGCAGTAGCCTCCTACGAGCAGTACTTC
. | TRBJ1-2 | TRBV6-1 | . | CASSEVPGRGNGYTF | TGTGCCAGCAGTGAAGTTCCAGGCAGGGGCAATGGCTACACCTTC
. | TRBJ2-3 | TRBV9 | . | CASNKDKGTDTQYF | TGTGCCAGCAATAAGGACAAGGGAACAGATACGCAGTATTTT
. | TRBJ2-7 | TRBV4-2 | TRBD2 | CASSSPALAGGTYEQYF | TGTGCCAGCAGCTCGCCGGCACTAGCGGGGGGCACCTACGAGCAGTACTTC
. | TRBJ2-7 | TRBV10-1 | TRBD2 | CASSDGGRTGEQYF | TGCGCCAGCAGTGATGGCGGGAGGACGGGCGAGCAGTACTTC
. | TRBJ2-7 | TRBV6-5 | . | CASRHGSYEQYF | TGTGCCAGCCGACACGGCTCCTACGAGCAGTACTTC
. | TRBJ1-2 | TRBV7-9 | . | CASSLSGPRATYTF | TGTGCCAGCAGCTTATCCGGCCCCAGGGCCACCTACACCTTC
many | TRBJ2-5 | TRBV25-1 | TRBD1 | CASSEYGTGIEETQYF | TGTGCCAGCAGTGAATATGGGACAGGGATCGAAGAGACCCAGTACTTC
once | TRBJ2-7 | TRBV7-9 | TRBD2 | CASSLAPSGRGYEQYF | TGTGCCAGCAGCTTAGCACCTAGCGGGAGAGGCTACGAGCAGTACTTC
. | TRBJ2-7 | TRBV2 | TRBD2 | CASTTSGVEQYF | TGTGCCAGCACGACTAGCGGGGTCGAGCAGTACTTC
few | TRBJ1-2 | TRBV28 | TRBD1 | CASRPPGQKYGYTF | TGTGCCAGCCGTCCACCGGGACAGAAATATGGCTACACCTTC
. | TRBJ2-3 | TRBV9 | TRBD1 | CASSVGTGDFTDTQYF | TGTGCCAGCAGCGTAGGGACAGGGGATTTCACAGATACGCAGTATTTT
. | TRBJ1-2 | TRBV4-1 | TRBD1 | CASRKTGGLGYTF | TGCGCCAGCAGAAAAACAGGGGGTCTGGGCTACACCTTC
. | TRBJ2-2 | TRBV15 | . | CATSRDRQGLTGELFF | TGTGCCACCAGCAGAGATCGACAGGGACTCACCGGGGAGCTGTTTTTT
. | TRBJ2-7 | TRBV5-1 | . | CASSLVAGVQRKNYEQYF | TGCGCCAGCAGCTTGGTGGCCGGGGTTCAGCGGAAAAACTACGAGCAGTACTTC
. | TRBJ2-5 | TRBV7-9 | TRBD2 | CASSISGVRETQYF | TGTGCCAGCAGCATCAGCGGGGTCAGGGAGACCCAGTACTTC
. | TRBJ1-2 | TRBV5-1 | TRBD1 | CASSLAPDRVNGYTF | TGCGCCAGCAGCTTGGCCCCGGACAGGGTGAATGGCTACACCTTC